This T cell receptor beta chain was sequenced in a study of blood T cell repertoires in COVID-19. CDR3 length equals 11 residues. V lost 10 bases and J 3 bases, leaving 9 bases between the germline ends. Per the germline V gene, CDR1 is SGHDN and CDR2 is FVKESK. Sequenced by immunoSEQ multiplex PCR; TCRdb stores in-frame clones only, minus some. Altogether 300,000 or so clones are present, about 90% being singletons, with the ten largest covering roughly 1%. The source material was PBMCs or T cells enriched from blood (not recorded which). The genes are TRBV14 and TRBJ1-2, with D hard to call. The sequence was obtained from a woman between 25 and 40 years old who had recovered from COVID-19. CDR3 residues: CAIGNYYGYTF. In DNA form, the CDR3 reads TGTGCCATCGGGAACTACTATGGCTACACCTTC.